The clone carrying this T cell receptor (beta chain) was picked up a small number of times. The antigen is not known. This entry belongs to a study of T-cell reconstitution after alpha-beta-depleted transplantation in children. General observations from the study: Diversity and T-cell counts at one year after transplant derived mostly from new T cells. Recipient T cells and thymic progenitors that survived were the source of the high TCRbeta diversity seen at day 60 in some patients. About two months after transplant, alpha-beta T cells reportedly came from several hundred expanded graft clones.

This CDR3 has 14 residues. The trim removed 3 bases at V and 3 bases at J, leaving 7 bases unmatched. The germline V gene has CDR1 DFQATT and CDR2 SNEGSKA (reference sequence). The authors prepared the TCRbeta library with unique molecular identifiers. In TCRdb, the PCR reads were re-called with MiXCR into one record per CDR3 protein. The sample holds fewer than 150,000 distinct CDR3 sequences, about 9.6% seen once. The V call is TRBV20-1, the J call TRBJ1-1, with 7 bases aligning to TRBD1. This material consisted of PBMCs, mostly from graft donor cells, taken 180 days after TCRalphabeta/CD19-depleted stem cell transplant. The source of this sequence is a girl in the first two years of life who had a stem cell transplant for combined immunodeficiency, so the T cells may come from the graft donor. The CDR3 sequence is CSASRDSLYTEAFF. The CDR3 bases are TGCAGTGCTAGCCGGGACAGCCTTTACACTGAAGCTTTCTTT.